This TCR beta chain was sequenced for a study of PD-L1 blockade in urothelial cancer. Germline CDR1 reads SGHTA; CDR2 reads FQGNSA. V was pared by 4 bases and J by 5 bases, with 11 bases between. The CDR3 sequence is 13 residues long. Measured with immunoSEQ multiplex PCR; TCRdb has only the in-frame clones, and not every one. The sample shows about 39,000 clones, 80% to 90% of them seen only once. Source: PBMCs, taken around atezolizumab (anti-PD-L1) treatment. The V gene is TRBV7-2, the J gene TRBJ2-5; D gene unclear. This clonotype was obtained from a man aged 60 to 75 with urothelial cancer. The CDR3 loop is CASSSAGWETQYF. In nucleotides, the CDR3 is TGTGCCAGCAGCTCAGCCGGTTGGGAGACCCAGTACTTC.